This T cell receptor (beta chain) originates from a study of blood T cell repertoires in COVID-19. Study at large: T cells, B-cell-depleted T cells, or PBMCs provided the cDNA or gDNA that served as material.

Germline V lookup: CDR1 SGHAT, CDR2 FQDESV (reference sequence). The V and J ends lost 5 bases and 7 bases, in that order; junction bases with no gene match: 6. CDR3 size: 14 residues. Per the study methods: Researchers report that nucleated cell counts were estimated from reference gene primer amplification. Assay: immunoSEQ multiplex PCR; the TCRdb copy retains only in-frame clones and omits some. V, J and clone size were drawn from that table, and D and trimming were deduced from the DNA. Here the sample spans a few hundred thousand clones, 88% being singletons. Participants' reported clinical history set cohort assignment.

The genes are TRBV11-1 and TRBJ1-4; 8 bases align to TRBD1. This TCR was sampled from a woman aged 45-65 years with acute COVID-19. Sequenced input: PBMCs or T cells enriched from blood (not recorded which). DNA for the CDR3: TGTGCCAGCAGCCCGGACAGGGTAACTGAAAAACTGTTTTTT. As protein: CASSPDRVTEKLFF.